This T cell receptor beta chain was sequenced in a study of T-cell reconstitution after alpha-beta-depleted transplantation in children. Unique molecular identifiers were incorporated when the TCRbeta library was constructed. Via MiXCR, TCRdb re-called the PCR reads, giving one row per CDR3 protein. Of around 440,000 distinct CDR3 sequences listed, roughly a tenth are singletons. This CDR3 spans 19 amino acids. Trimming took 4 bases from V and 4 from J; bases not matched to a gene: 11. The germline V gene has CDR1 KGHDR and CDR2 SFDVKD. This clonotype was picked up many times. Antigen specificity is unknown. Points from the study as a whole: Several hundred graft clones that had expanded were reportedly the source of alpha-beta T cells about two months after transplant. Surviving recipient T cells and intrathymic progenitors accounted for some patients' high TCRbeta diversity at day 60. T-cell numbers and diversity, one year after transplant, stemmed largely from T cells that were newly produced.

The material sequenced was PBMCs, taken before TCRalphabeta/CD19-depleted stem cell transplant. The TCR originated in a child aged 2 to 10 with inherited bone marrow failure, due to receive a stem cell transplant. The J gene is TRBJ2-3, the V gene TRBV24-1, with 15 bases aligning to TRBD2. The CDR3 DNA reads TGTGCCACCAGTGACCCAGGACTAGCGGGAGGGCCAGGAGCAGATACGCAGTATTTT. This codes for CATSDPGLAGGPGADTQYF.